The clone carrying this T cell receptor beta chain has a handful of counts. After removal of 0 bases from V and 7 bases from J, the junction contained 1 base not matched to a gene. The CDR3 is made up of 15 amino acids. Germline CDR1 and CDR2: SGHTA and FQGNSA. MiXCR was run by TCRdb on the 5' RACE reads, yielding one entry per CDR3 protein. The table has under 500,000 distinct CDR3 sequences, around a sixth seen once. This entry is derived from a study of T cells after yellow fever vaccination. Study-wide background: Low-cell-number fractions underwent preparation using SMART-Seq v4 Ultra Low Input.

The receptor was isolated from a man between 18 and 29 years old who received the YFV17D yellow fever vaccine. Sequencing used PBMCs, obtained before the yellow fever booster vaccination. The rearrangement uses TRBV7-2 and TRBJ2-1, with 12 bases matching TRBD2. This CDR3 reads CASSLALAGGNEQFF. CDR3 bases: TGTGCCAGCAGCTTAGCACTAGCGGGGGGAAATGAGCAGTTCTTC.